This entry concerns a single TCR beta chain. The antigen remains unidentified. The data stem from a study of OX40 agonist ivuxolimab in advanced cancers. At the level of the study: A diagnosis of hepatocellular carcinoma, melanoma, renal cell or head and neck cancer was present in dose-escalation patients.

Method: immunoSEQ multiplex PCR; TCRdb's copy keeps in-frame clones and lacks some. Among tens of thousands of clones, around 90% were seen once, and the ten largest hold roughly 48%. The CDR3 spans 19 residues. V dropped 5 bases and J dropped 0; count of bases not matched to a gene: 8. In germline, CDR1 is SGHTA, CDR2 FQGNSA. Study-wide results and limits: With doses of 0.1 to 3.0 mg/kg, CD4+ and CD8+ blood T cells had undergone clonal expansion by week 6.

The chain joins TRBV7-2 to TRBJ1-6, with 12 bases matching TRBD1. The TCR originated in an adult with an advanced solid tumor such as melanoma, head and neck, liver or kidney cancer. Sequencing used CD4+ or CD8+ T cells sorted from blood, obtained in a trial of the OX40 agonist ivuxolimab. CDR3: CASSPRRGQGASYNSPLHF. The CDR3, as DNA: TGTGCCAGCAGCCCTCGCCGGGGACAGGGGGCCTCCTATAATTCACCCCTCCACTTT.